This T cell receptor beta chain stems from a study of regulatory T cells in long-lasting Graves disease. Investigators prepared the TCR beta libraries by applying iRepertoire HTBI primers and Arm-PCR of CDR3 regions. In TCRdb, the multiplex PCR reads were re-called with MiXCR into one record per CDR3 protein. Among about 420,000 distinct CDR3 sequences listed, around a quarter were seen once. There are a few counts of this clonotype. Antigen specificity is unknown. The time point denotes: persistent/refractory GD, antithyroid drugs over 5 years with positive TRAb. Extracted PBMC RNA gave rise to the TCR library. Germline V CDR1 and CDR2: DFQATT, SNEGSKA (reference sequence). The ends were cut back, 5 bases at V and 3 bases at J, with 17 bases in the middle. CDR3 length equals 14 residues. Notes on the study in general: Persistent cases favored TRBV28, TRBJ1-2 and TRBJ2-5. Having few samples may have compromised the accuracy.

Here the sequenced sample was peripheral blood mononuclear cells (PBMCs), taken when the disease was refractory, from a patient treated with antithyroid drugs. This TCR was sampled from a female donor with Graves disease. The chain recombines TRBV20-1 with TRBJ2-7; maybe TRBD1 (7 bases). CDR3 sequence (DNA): TGCAGTGCTTTCGGGGGAGACAGGGTCTACGAGCAGTACTTC. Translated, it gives CSAFGGDRVYEQYF.